What follows are 23 T cell receptor beta chains derived from one specimen sequenced in a study of cytomegalovirus exposure and HLA in healthy donors. The table came from immunoSEQ multiplex PCR; TCRdb's copy has only in-frame clones and leaves some out. Here the sample spans 130,000 to 150,000 clones, about nine tenths being singletons. Sample: PBMCs. The receptor source for this set is a man younger than 35 in good health and CMV-seropositive.

The chain joins TRBV5-4 to TRBJ1-2; 7 bases fit TRBD1. The V gene end was trimmed by 0 bases and the J gene end by 3 bases; junction bases not matched to a gene: 2. Germline CDR1 SGHNT, CDR2 YYREEE (reference sequence). There are 14 residues in the CDR3. The CDR3 bases are TGTGCCAGCAGCTTGGGGGGACAGCACTATGGCTACACCTTC. It is translated as CASSLGGQHYGYTF.

The chain couples TRBV11-2 to TRBJ1-2; the D gene is possibly TRBD1 (6 bases). V was clipped by 6 bases and J by 1 base, with 18 bases between them. This CDR3 has 16 residues. Germline CDR1 reads SGHAT; CDR2 reads FQNNGV. The CDR3 reads CASRPGRGGLNYGYTF. The DNA for the CDR3 is TGTGCCAGCAGACCGGGAAGGGGGGGCCTTAACTATGGCTACACCTTC. Complete variable domain (other parts from reference TRBV11-2 and TRBJ1-2): EAGVAQSPRYKIIEKRQSVAFWCNPISGHATLYWYQQILGQGPKLLIQFQNNGVVDDSQLPKDRFSAERLKGVDSTLKIQPAKLEDSAVYLCASRPGRGGLNYGYTFGSGTRLTVV.

The rearrangement uses TRBV7-9 and TRBJ1-1; D remains unclear. The CDR3 length is 14 residues. V was cut by 3 bases and J by 1 base, with 9 bases left in between. Germline V lookup: CDR1 SEHNR, CDR2 FQNEAQ (reference sequence). The CDR3 sequence: CASSFEEQNTEAFF. CDR3 nucleotide sequence: TGTGCCAGCAGCTTTGAGGAACAGAACACTGAAGCTTTCTTT. The whole variable domain, filled in from reference TRBV7-9 and TRBJ1-1, reads DTGVSQNPRHKITKRGQNVTFRCDPISEHNRLYWYRQTLGQGPEFLTYFQNEAQLEKSRLLSDRFSAERPKGSFSTLEIQRTEQGDSAMYLCASSFEEQNTEAFFGQGTRLTVV.

This CDR3 reads CASSLGQGLRGYTF. The CDR3 nucleotides read TGTGCCAGCAGCTTAGGCCAGGGTTTGAGAGGCTACACCTTC. The chain employs TRBV5-8 and TRBJ1-2, with D possibly TRBD1 on 5 matching bases. In germline, CDR1 is SGHTS, CDR2 YDEGEE. The CDR3 runs to 14 residues. The V gene lost 2 bases and the J gene lost 8 bases, with 16 bases spanning the gap.

The chain couples TRBV6-1 to TRBJ1-5; tentatively, D is TRBD1 (6 bases). With 6 bases removed from V and 4 bases from J, the gap between germline ends came to 10 bases. The V gene's germline CDR1 is MNHNS and CDR2 SASEGT. The CDR3 length is 13 residues. The CDR3 loop is CASSGQLNQPQHF. The CDR3 region has the DNA TGTGCCAGCAGCGGACAGTTAAATCAGCCCCAGCATTTT.

V and J are TRBV9 and TRBJ2-3; D gene uncertain. Germline CDR1 reads SGDLS; CDR2 reads YYNGEE. The CDR3 totals 13 residues. Deletions cut 1 base from V and 1 base from J, with 4 bases between. The CDR3 spells CASSVQGTDTQYF. CDR3 coding DNA: TGTGCCAGCAGCGTACAGGGCACAGATACGCAGTATTTT.

The chain carries TRBV2 and TRBJ1-1, with a possible D match to TRBD1 (5 bases). CDR3 length equals 17 residues. Germline CDR1 SNHLY, CDR2 FYNNEI. The V end lost 6 bases, the J end lost 2 bases, and 22 bases lay between the germline ends. The CDR3, as DNA: TGTGCCAGCAGCCACATCCCAGCCGGCCAGGGAAACACTGAAGCTTTCTTT. Protein product: CASSHIPAGQGNTEAFF.

This chain uses TRBV9 with TRBJ2-1; 7 bases align to TRBD1. CDR1 SGDLS and CDR2 YYNGEE come from the germline V gene. V dropped 0 bases and J dropped 4; count of bases not matched to a gene: 4. CDR3 length equals 15 residues. CDR3 DNA: TGTGCCAGCAGCGTAGAGGGGACAGCATACAATGAGCAGTTCTTC. Translating it yields CASSVEGTAYNEQFF.

The chain recombines TRBV5-1 with TRBJ2-1, with 7 bases aligning to TRBD1. There are 15 residues in the CDR3. V was clipped by 4 bases and J by 4 bases; unmatched bases: 8. Germline loops: CDR1 SGHRS, CDR2 YFSETQ. The CDR3 DNA follows: TGCGCCAGCAGCCCCGGACAGGCTAATTACAATGAGCAGTTCTTC. The encoded protein is CASSPGQANYNEQFF.

DNA for the CDR3: TGCGCCAGCAGCTTGGGCGGGAGGGAGTTCTATGAGCAGTTCTTC. Its protein is CASSLGGREFYEQFF. This chain uses TRBV5-1 with TRBJ2-1; 9 positions agree with TRBD2. This CDR3 region has 15 residues. Germline lookup yields CDR1 SGHRS and CDR2 YFSETQ. The V and J ends lost 0 bases and 8 bases, in that order; junction bases with no gene match: 6.

The V call is TRBV18, the J call TRBJ1-1; unclear D gene. This CDR3 is 17 amino acids long. Trimming took 0 bases from V and 1 from J, leaving 15 bases between them. Per germline, CDR1 KGHSH and CDR2 LQKENI. CDR3 coding DNA: TGTGCCAGCTCACCACCGCGAGACACCAAGAGGAACACTGAAGCTTTCTTT. Protein product: CASSPPRDTKRNTEAFF. Filled out from reference TRBV18 and TRBJ1-1, the complete variable domain reads NAGVMQNPRHLVRRRGQEARLRCSPMKGHSHVYWYRQLPEEGLKFMVYLQKENIIDESGMPKERFSAEFPKEGPSILRIQQVVRGDSAAYFCASSPPRDTKRNTEAFFGQGTRLTVV.

The chain employs TRBV6-1 and TRBJ2-7; maybe TRBD2 (7 bases). Germline V CDR1 and CDR2: MNHNS, SASEGT. Trimming stripped 4 bases from V and 5 bases from J, with 15 bases between. The CDR3 contains 14 residues. For the CDR3, the DNA is TGTGCCAGCAGTGGGAGGGGGGGTAGGGACGAGCAGTACTTC. This translates into CASSGRGGRDEQYF.

CDR3 sequence: CASSPTGSGETQYF. CDR3 bases: TGTGCCAGCAGCCCCACAGGGAGTGGAGAGACCCAGTACTTC. The gene calls are TRBV5-6 and TRBJ2-5, with D maybe TRBD1 (6 bases). This CDR3 has 14 residues. In germline, CDR1 is SGHDT, CDR2 YYEEEE. V was pared by 4 bases and J by 4 bases, with 14 bases between.

The CDR3 spells CASSLKGNGYTF. The CDR3, as DNA: TGTGCCAGCAGTTTGAAGGGGAATGGCTACACCTTC. J is TRBJ1-2 and V is TRBV28, with D possibly TRBD1 on 5 matching bases. CDR1 and CDR2 from the germline V gene are MDHEN and SYDVKM. V lost 3 bases, J lost 6 bases, and 8 bases lay in between. This CDR3 has 12 residues.

J is TRBJ2-3 and V is TRBV19; D gene unclear. CDR1 LNHDA and CDR2 SQIVND come from the germline V gene (reference sequence). Trimming left V 6 bases short and J 2 bases short, with 18 bases between. There are 16 residues in the CDR3. The CDR3 region is CASRNGRLRDTDTQYF. CDR3 DNA: TGTGCCAGTAGAAACGGCAGACTGCGAGACACAGATACGCAGTATTTT.

This clone was detected a few times. The chain combines TRBV6-4 with TRBJ1-4; 10 bases agree with TRBD1. J gave up 5 bases and V 5 bases, and 5 bases lay outside the gene matches. Per germline, CDR1 MRHNA and CDR2 SNTAGT. The CDR3 consists of 15 residues. The CDR3: CASSLTGQGNEKLFF. The CDR3 DNA reads TGTGCCAGCAGTTTAACGGGACAGGGGAATGAAAAACTGTTTTTT.

The chain couples TRBV5-1 to TRBJ2-1; D is unclear. The CDR3 is 14 amino acids. The V end was cut by 6 bases, the J end by 8 bases, with 18 bases between. Germline lookup yields CDR1 SGHRS and CDR2 YFSETQ. The CDR3 DNA follows: TGCGCCAGCACTGAGGCCCTGGGTGAGGATGAGCAGTTCTTC. This gives the protein CASTEALGEDEQFF.

This clone was recorded once. The chain is built from TRBV6-5 and TRBJ1-5; D is uncertain. The ends were cut back, 0 bases at V and 5 bases at J, with 11 bases in the middle. CDR3 size: 15 residues. Germline CDR1 and CDR2: MNHEY and SVGAGI. The chain's CDR3 is CASSYSRSEHQPQHF. The CDR3 DNA is TGTGCCAGCAGTTACTCGAGGTCGGAACATCAGCCCCAGCATTTT.

V gene TRBV5-4 combines with J gene TRBJ1-1; 8 bases fit TRBD1. Germline V gene sequence: CDR1 SGHNT, CDR2 YYREEE (reference sequence). The V and J ends lost 4 bases and 5 bases, in that order; junction bases with no gene match: 10. The CDR3 totals 15 residues. Here the CDR3 DNA reads TGTGCCAGCAGCCCCCCCGGACAGGGAAAAACTGAAGCTTTCTTT. The encoded protein is CASSPPGQGKTEAFF.

This sequence joins TRBV28 and TRBJ2-3; 9 nucleotides agree with TRBD1. The germline V gene has CDR1 MDHEN and CDR2 SYDVKM. Trimming removed 4 bases from V and 13 bases from J; junction bases left unmatched: 9. The CDR3 totals 13 residues. CDR3 DNA: TGTGCCAGCAGTTCAATACGGGACAGGGAAAAGTATTTT. Protein: CASSSIRDREKYF.

The V gene is TRBV6-5, the J gene TRBJ2-7, with D possibly being TRBD1 (5 bases). CDR3 size: 15 residues. The V end was cut by 7 bases, the J end by 5 bases, with 21 bases between. From germline, CDR1 is MNHEY and CDR2 SVGAGI. CDR3 residues: CASTPLRAGFDEQYF. The CDR3 DNA sequence: TGTGCCAGCACCCCCCTCCGGGCAGGGTTCGACGAGCAGTACTTC.

The chain is built from TRBV4-2 and TRBJ1-3; 11 bases line up with TRBD1. J was trimmed by 3 bases and V by 1 base; bases with no gene match: 5. There are 17 residues in the CDR3. The V gene's germline CDR1 is LGHNA and CDR2 YNFKEQ. CDR3 nucleotides: TGTGCCAGCAGCCAAGGGACAGGGGGCGAAGGTGGAAACACCATATATTTT. Protein: CASSQGTGGEGGNTIYF.

Comment on this clone: A much larger clone is a single base away; this may be a read error. V gene TRBV7-9 combines with J gene TRBJ2-1; possible D gene TRBD2, 5 bases. The CDR3 spans 16 residues. The germline V gene has CDR1 SEHNR and CDR2 FQNEAQ (reference sequence). CDR3 protein: CASSSLGSDSYNKQFF. Here the CDR3 DNA reads TGTGCCAGCAGCTCACTAGGTAGCGACTCCTACAATAAGCAGTTCTTC.